The 8 T cell receptor beta chains in this list originate from one sample, sequenced in a study of T cell repertoires in cytomegalovirus infection. These TCRs' antigens remain unknown. From the reads, TCRdb called clonotypes with MiXCR, one entry per CDR3 protein. The data hold about 920,000 distinct CDR3 sequences, with around 30% observed a single time. The sequences come from cultured CD8+ T cells from PBMCs, collected from culture after CMV antigen stimulation. The receptor source for this set is a human donor in good health (CMV status not recorded). Some clones in this sample may be carry-over from other donors' samples.

This rearrangement joins TRBV19 to TRBJ1-3; D ambiguous. CDR1 and CDR2 from the germline V gene are LNHDA and SQIVND (reference sequence). The V end lost 0 bases, the J end lost 1 base, and 10 bases lay between the germline ends. This CDR3 has 16 residues. DNA of the CDR3: TGTGCCAGTAGTATAGATTCGCACGGTTCTGGAAACACCATATATTTT. It is translated as CASSIDSHGSGNTIYF.

The table lists this clonotype with a few counts. The chain couples TRBV12-3 or TRBV12-4 to TRBJ2-1; the D is unclear. CDR3 size: 12 residues. Trimming took 3 bases from V and 10 from J, leaving 10 bases between them. The DNA of the CDR3 is TGTGCCAGCAGTTTGGTCTTAGACGAGCAGTTCTTC. Residues: CASSLVLDEQFF.

This sequence joins TRBV7-9 and TRBJ1-2, with TRBD1 identical over 8 bases. The J segment lost 1 base and the V segment lost 7 bases, leaving 14 bases of the junction unmatched. Germline CDR1 and CDR2: SEHNR and FQNEAQ (reference sequence). The CDR3 runs to 17 residues. CDR3 region: CASNWWSEDRDNYGYTF. DNA for the CDR3: TGTGCCAGCAATTGGTGGTCCGAGGACAGGGATAACTATGGCTACACCTTC.

This clonotype was seen many times. The chain is built from TRBV4-2 and TRBJ1-1; D is ambiguous. Germline V lookup: CDR1 LGHNA, CDR2 YNFKEQ. This CDR3 is built from 15 residues. The V gene lost 0 bases and the J gene lost 3 bases, with 11 bases spanning the gap. CDR3 in amino acids: CASSQDAGRDTEAFF. The CDR3 DNA reads TGTGCCAGCAGCCAAGATGCCGGGCGCGACACTGAAGCTTTCTTT.

This clonotype was recorded many times. The chain links TRBV7-2 to TRBJ1-4; 8 nucleotides match TRBD1. Germline values: CDR1 SGHTA, CDR2 FQGNSA. This CDR3 is built from 17 residues. V dropped 4 bases and J dropped 0; count of bases not matched to a gene: 7. The CDR3, as DNA: TGTGCCAGCAGCTCCCTCAGGGGGCTAACAACTAATGAAAAACTGTTTTTT. It specifies CASSSLRGLTTNEKLFF. Supplemented by reference TRBV7-2 and TRBJ1-4, the full variable domain reads GAGVSQSPSNKVTEKGKDVELRCDPISGHTALYWYRQSLGQGLEFLIYFQGNSAPDKSGLPSDRFSAERTGGSVSTLTIQRTQQEDSAVYLCASSSLRGLTTNEKLFFGSGTQLSVL.

This clonotype was seen at least ten times. V and J are TRBV2 and TRBJ2-1, with D possibly being TRBD2 (6 bases). Per germline, CDR1 SNHLY and CDR2 FYNNEI. The germline V and J ends were trimmed by 4 bases and 0 bases, with 10 bases remaining between them. This CDR3 is 15 amino acids long. CDR3 DNA: TGTGCCAGCAGTGGGGACTTGAGCTCCTACAATGAGCAGTTCTTC. Its translation: CASSGDLSSYNEQFF.

The chain uses TRBV4-1 and TRBJ1-1; a weak D match, TRBD1 (5 bases). Germline V gene data show CDR1 as MGHRA and CDR2 as YSYEKL. The CDR3 totals 13 residues. V lost 1 base and J lost 10, with 13 bases in between. Here the CDR3 reads CASSQGDHNGAFF. The CDR3 bases are TGCGCCAGCAGCCAAGGGGACCACAATGGAGCTTTCTTT.

This clonotype was counted only a few times. The rearrangement uses TRBV6-1 and TRBJ1-2; TRBD1 agrees at 9 bases. The germline V gene has CDR1 MNHNS and CDR2 SASEGT. With 6 bases clipped from V and 4 bases from J, the junction kept 3 bases outside the gene matches. The CDR3 covers 13 residues. In nucleotides, the CDR3 is TGTGCCAGCAGGGACAGGGGATTCTATGGCTACACCTTC. Translation: CASRDRGFYGYTF.